This entry lists 5 T cell receptor beta chains sequenced from one sample in a study of OX40 agonist ivuxolimab in advanced cancers. Profiled with immunoSEQ multiplex PCR; TCRdb holds only in-frame clones, not every one. The data show approximately 50,000 clones, 70% to 80% seen once. The specimen comprised CD4+ or CD8+ T cells sorted from blood, sampled in a trial of the OX40 agonist ivuxolimab. The receptors were gathered from an adult with an advanced solid tumor such as melanoma, head and neck, liver or kidney cancer.

This clone turned up a few times. This chain connects TRBV18 to TRBJ2-3, with a weak D call TRBD1 (6 bases). The CDR3 consists of 15 residues. V was clipped by 4 bases and J by 2 bases, with 13 bases between them. Per the germline V gene, CDR1 is KGHSH and CDR2 is LQKENI. CDR3 region: CASSLTGAPTDTQYF. The CDR3 nucleotides read TGTGCCAGCTCACTGACAGGCGCCCCCACAGATACGCAGTATTTT.

This chain uses TRBV11-3 with TRBJ2-1; D might be TRBD1 or TRBD2, each matching 5 bases. The CDR3 runs 16 residues. V lost 3 bases to trimming and J lost 8 bases, with 20 bases between them. Germline CDR1 is SGHNT and CDR2 is YENEEA. CDR3 sequence reads: CASSFGGPSGDDEQFF. In DNA, the CDR3 is TGTGCCAGCAGCTTCGGCGGTCCATCCGGGGACGATGAGCAGTTCTTC.

The rearrangement uses TRBV5-4 and TRBJ2-7, with unresolved D. Germline CDR1 is SGHNT and CDR2 is YYREEE (reference sequence). Trimming pared 4 bases from V and 1 base from J, leaving 18 bases between. This CDR3 spans 16 amino acids. CDR3 coding DNA: TGTGCCAGCAGCCTCCGCATCGGGCCACAATCCTACGAGCAGTACTTC. Its protein is CASSLRIGPQSYEQYF. The entire variable domain, with the rest obtained from reference TRBV5-4 and TRBJ2-7, is as follows: ETGVTQSPTHLIKTRGQQVTLRCSSQSGHNTVSWYQQALGQGPQFIFQYYREEENGRGNFPPRFSGLQFPNYSSELNVNALELDDSALYLCASSLRIGPQSYEQYFGPGTRLTVT.

This clone showed up just once. The gene calls are TRBV5-1 and TRBJ1-2; D is undetermined. CDR3 length: 16 residues. Trimming took off 2 bases at V and 6 bases at J, with 20 bases between the two ends. Germline loops: CDR1 SGHRS, CDR2 YFSETQ. CDR3 protein: CASSFSSAIGNHGYTF. CDR3 nucleotides: TGCGCCAGCAGCTTTTCGTCAGCAATCGGTAATCATGGCTACACCTTC.

This clone was picked up one time. The chain carries TRBV4-3 and TRBJ2-3, with TRBD2 identical over 9 bases. The CDR3 contains 19 residues. The V segment lost 3 bases and the J segment 3 bases; nucleotides outside the gene matches: 16. Per germline, CDR1 LGHNA and CDR2 YSLEER. CDR3 DNA sequence: TGCGCCAGCAGCCAGTCGGCGGCGGCGGGACTAGCCGTTACAGATACGCAGTATTTT. It specifies CASSQSAAAGLAVTDTQYF.